A single sample gave rise to the 18 T cell receptor beta chains below, sequenced in a study of T cell repertoires in cytomegalovirus infection. In TCRdb, the reads were re-called with MiXCR into one record per CDR3 protein. This repertoire shows around 74,000 distinct CDR3 sequences, around 3.5% found once; its top ten account for 4.6%. Sequenced input: PBMCs. The source of these receptors is a human donor in good health (CMV status not recorded). Some clones in this sample may be carry-over from other donors' samples.

Many counts were recorded for this clonotype. V usage is TRBV9 and J usage is TRBJ1-3; no definite D call. Germline V gene lookup returns CDR1 SGDLS and CDR2 YYNGEE. V was trimmed by 2 bases and J by 0 bases, leaving 3 bases between them. The CDR3 runs to 13 residues. CDR3 amino acids: CASSVNSGNTIYF. The CDR3 bases are TGTGCCAGCAGCGTGAACTCTGGAAACACCATATATTTT.

This clonotype was recorded at least ten times. The chain links TRBV20-1 to TRBJ2-7; 7 bases are shared with TRBD2. In germline, CDR1 is DFQATT, CDR2 SNEGSKA (reference sequence). Losses at the gene ends were 8 bases for V and 3 bases for J; bases not matched to a gene: 10. This CDR3 is built from 13 residues. The CDR3 region has the DNA TGCAGTACCCGGAGTCTAGCGGACTACGAGCAGTACTTC. Protein product: CSTRSLADYEQYF.

This clonotype came up many times. The chain combines TRBV27 with TRBJ1-2; D remains ambiguous. V lost 5 bases and J 4 bases, leaving 20 bases between the germline ends. The CDR3 spans 16 residues. Germline V gene lookup returns CDR1 MNHEY and CDR2 SMNVEV (reference sequence). This CDR3 is CASSPHGGSVSYGYTF. In DNA, the CDR3 is TGTGCCAGCAGTCCGCACGGCGGTAGCGTCTCCTATGGCTACACCTTC.

This clonotype was counted ten times or more. This chain joins TRBV6-2 or TRBV6-3 and TRBJ2-7, with TRBD2 as a possible D gene (5 bases). V was clipped by 6 bases and J by 9 bases, with 15 bases between them. CDR1 and CDR2 (germline): MNHEY, SVGEGT. This CDR3 has 12 amino acids. CDR3 loop: CASSYGPGRQYF. The CDR3 coding sequence is TGTGCCAGCAGCTATGGACCGGGAAGGCAGTACTTC.

Many counts were recorded for this clonotype. The genes are TRBV7-8 and TRBJ2-5, with no clear D. Germline assignment: CDR1 SGHVS and CDR2 FQNEAQ. CDR3 length: 13 residues. The ends were cut back, 5 bases at V and 4 bases at J, with 11 bases in the middle. The CDR3 DNA is TGTGCCAGCAGCCCGTCGGGTGCAGAGACCCAGTACTTC. Translated, it gives CASSPSGAETQYF.

This clonotype came up many times. The chain couples TRBV12-3 or TRBV12-4 to TRBJ2-6, with TRBD2 as a possible D gene (7 bases). The CDR3 sequence is 17 residues long. Deletions cut 5 bases from V and 2 bases from J, with 16 bases between. The CDR3 protein is CASSAVTGRAGANVLTF. In DNA, the CDR3 is TGTGCCAGCAGTGCGGTTACAGGGAGGGCTGGGGCCAACGTCCTGACTTTC.

A remark on this clonotype: Given a much more abundant clone one base away, this may be a read error. The genes are TRBV5-4 and TRBJ2-5; D is perhaps TRBD2 (7 bases). V lost 4 bases and J lost 13, with 20 bases in between. Germline CDR1 reads SGHNT; CDR2 reads YYREEE (reference sequence). This CDR3 contains 13 residues. CDR3: CASSPDGRGARYF. In DNA, the CDR3 is TGTGCCAGCAGCCCAGACGGTCGGGGGGCCCGGTACTTC.

This clonotype has at least ten counts. This chain connects TRBV7-9 to TRBJ2-7, with a weak D call TRBD1 (5 bases). CDR1 is SEHNR and CDR2 is FQNEAQ in the germline V gene (reference sequence). V was shortened by 1 base and J by 6 bases, with 13 bases between the two germline ends. The CDR3 is 14 amino acids. CDR3 loop: CASSLGTGKAEQYF. The DNA for the CDR3 is TGTGCCAGCAGCTTAGGTACAGGCAAGGCCGAGCAGTACTTC. Supplemented by reference TRBV7-9 and TRBJ2-7, the full variable domain reads DTGVSQNPRHKITKRGQNVTFRCDPISEHNRLYWYRQTLGQGPEFLTYFQNEAQLEKSRLLSDRFSAERPKGSFSTLEIQRTEQGDSAMYLCASSLGTGKAEQYFGPGTRLTVT.

This clonotype was picked up a small number of times. J is TRBJ1-1 and V is TRBV9; D gene ambiguous. CDR1 is SGDLS and CDR2 is YYNGEE in the germline V gene. This CDR3 comprises 14 residues. V dropped 3 bases and J dropped 5 bases, with 14 bases sitting between them. CDR3 DNA: TGTGCCAGCAGCGAGGACCCGAGGCGGACTGAAGCTTTCTTT. Amino acids: CASSEDPRRTEAFF.

This clonotype occurred many times. The CDR3 loop is CASGTGTAGSNQPQHF. The CDR3 DNA is TGTGCCAGTGGAACCGGGACAGCCGGTAGCAATCAGCCCCAGCATTTT. This rearrangement joins TRBV19 to TRBJ1-5; 7 nucleotides agree with TRBD1. This CDR3 spans 16 amino acids. V was clipped by 8 bases and J by 0 bases; unmatched bases: 10. Per the germline V gene, CDR1 is LNHDA and CDR2 is SQIVND (reference sequence).

This clonotype was recorded at least ten times. The gene calls are TRBV7-2 and TRBJ2-1; D uncertain. Germline CDR1 and CDR2: SGHTA and FQGNSA. V dropped 5 bases and J dropped 3 bases, with 8 bases sitting between them. The CDR3 is 13 amino acids. CDR3 in amino acids: CASSLPSYNEQFF. The DNA for the CDR3 is TGTGCCAGCAGCCTTCCTAGCTACAATGAGCAGTTCTTC.

This clonotype was seen a few times. The chain couples TRBV7-3 to TRBJ2-3; 8 bases match TRBD2. This CDR3 has 14 residues. Losses at the gene ends were 4 bases for V and 5 bases for J; bases not matched to a gene: 5. Looked up from germline, CDR1 is SGHTA and CDR2 is FQGTGA. The CDR3 nucleotides are TGTGCCAGCAGCTCGGGCGGGGGGTTAGATACGCAGTATTTT. Its translation is CASSSGGGLDTQYF.

This clonotype was observed many times. J is TRBJ1-3 and V is TRBV4-1, with D possibly matching TRBD1 (5 bases). The ends were cut back, 2 bases at V and 0 bases at J, with 14 bases in the middle. This CDR3 has 17 amino acids. CDR1 is MGHRA, CDR2 YSYEKL, per germline. CDR3 loop: CASSQRTFSSSGNTIYF. CDR3 nucleotides: TGCGCCAGCAGCCAAAGGACATTCTCGAGCTCTGGAAACACCATATATTTT.

The sample holds many counts of this clonotype. The chain employs TRBV9 and TRBJ1-1; a possible D gene is TRBD1 (5 bases). CDR3 length: 14 residues. Germline loops: CDR1 SGDLS, CDR2 YYNGEE. V was pared by 0 bases and J by 1 base, with 7 bases between. The CDR3 sequence: CASSVEGRNTEAFF. The CDR3 DNA sequence: TGTGCCAGCAGCGTAGAGGGACGGAACACTGAAGCTTTCTTT.

Turning to this clonotype: One end of the junction fails to match germline, which may point to a read error. In DNA form, the CDR3 reads TGTGCCAGCAGTAACGCCTCCCCGAGTAGCACCGATACGCAGTTTTTT. Translated: CASSNASPSSTDTQFF. This rearrangement joins TRBV7-3 to TRBJ2-3; D call uncertain. There are 16 residues in the CDR3. Germline CDR1 SGHTA, CDR2 FQGTGA.

This clonotype was recorded at least ten times. The chain carries TRBV7-2 and TRBJ1-1; 7 bases line up with TRBD1. Trimming at V came to 2 bases and at J to 0 bases, leaving 6 bases not matched to a gene. This CDR3 comprises 16 residues. CDR1 and CDR2 (germline): SGHTA, FQGNSA. CDR3 nucleotide sequence: TGTGCCAGCAGCTTAAGACAGGGATCTTTGAACACTGAAGCTTTCTTT. Translation: CASSLRQGSLNTEAFF.

This clonotype showed up many times. J is TRBJ1-2 and V is TRBV19; 9 bases line up with TRBD1. The CDR3 has 14 residues. Germline values: CDR1 LNHDA, CDR2 SQIVND (reference sequence). The junction had 7 bases not matched to a gene; V was cut back by 7 bases and J by 4 bases. The CDR3 protein is CASTRQGDVYGYTF. The CDR3 nucleotides are TGTGCCAGTACCCGACAGGGGGATGTCTATGGCTACACCTTC.

Ten or more counts support this clonotype. J is TRBJ2-3 and V is TRBV7-2; D gene ambiguous. V was pared by 5 bases and J by 3 bases, with 9 bases between. The CDR3 consists of 13 residues. Germline V gene lookup returns CDR1 SGHTA and CDR2 FQGNSA. The chain's CDR3 is CASSLLGTDTQYF. In DNA, the CDR3 is TGTGCCAGCAGCCTACTGGGTACAGATACGCAGTATTTT. The whole variable domain, remainder taken from reference TRBV7-2 and TRBJ2-3, is GAGVSQSPSNKVTEKGKDVELRCDPISGHTALYWYRQSLGQGLEFLIYFQGNSAPDKSGLPSDRFSAERTGGSVSTLTIQRTQQEDSAVYLCASSLLGTDTQYFGPGTRLTVL.